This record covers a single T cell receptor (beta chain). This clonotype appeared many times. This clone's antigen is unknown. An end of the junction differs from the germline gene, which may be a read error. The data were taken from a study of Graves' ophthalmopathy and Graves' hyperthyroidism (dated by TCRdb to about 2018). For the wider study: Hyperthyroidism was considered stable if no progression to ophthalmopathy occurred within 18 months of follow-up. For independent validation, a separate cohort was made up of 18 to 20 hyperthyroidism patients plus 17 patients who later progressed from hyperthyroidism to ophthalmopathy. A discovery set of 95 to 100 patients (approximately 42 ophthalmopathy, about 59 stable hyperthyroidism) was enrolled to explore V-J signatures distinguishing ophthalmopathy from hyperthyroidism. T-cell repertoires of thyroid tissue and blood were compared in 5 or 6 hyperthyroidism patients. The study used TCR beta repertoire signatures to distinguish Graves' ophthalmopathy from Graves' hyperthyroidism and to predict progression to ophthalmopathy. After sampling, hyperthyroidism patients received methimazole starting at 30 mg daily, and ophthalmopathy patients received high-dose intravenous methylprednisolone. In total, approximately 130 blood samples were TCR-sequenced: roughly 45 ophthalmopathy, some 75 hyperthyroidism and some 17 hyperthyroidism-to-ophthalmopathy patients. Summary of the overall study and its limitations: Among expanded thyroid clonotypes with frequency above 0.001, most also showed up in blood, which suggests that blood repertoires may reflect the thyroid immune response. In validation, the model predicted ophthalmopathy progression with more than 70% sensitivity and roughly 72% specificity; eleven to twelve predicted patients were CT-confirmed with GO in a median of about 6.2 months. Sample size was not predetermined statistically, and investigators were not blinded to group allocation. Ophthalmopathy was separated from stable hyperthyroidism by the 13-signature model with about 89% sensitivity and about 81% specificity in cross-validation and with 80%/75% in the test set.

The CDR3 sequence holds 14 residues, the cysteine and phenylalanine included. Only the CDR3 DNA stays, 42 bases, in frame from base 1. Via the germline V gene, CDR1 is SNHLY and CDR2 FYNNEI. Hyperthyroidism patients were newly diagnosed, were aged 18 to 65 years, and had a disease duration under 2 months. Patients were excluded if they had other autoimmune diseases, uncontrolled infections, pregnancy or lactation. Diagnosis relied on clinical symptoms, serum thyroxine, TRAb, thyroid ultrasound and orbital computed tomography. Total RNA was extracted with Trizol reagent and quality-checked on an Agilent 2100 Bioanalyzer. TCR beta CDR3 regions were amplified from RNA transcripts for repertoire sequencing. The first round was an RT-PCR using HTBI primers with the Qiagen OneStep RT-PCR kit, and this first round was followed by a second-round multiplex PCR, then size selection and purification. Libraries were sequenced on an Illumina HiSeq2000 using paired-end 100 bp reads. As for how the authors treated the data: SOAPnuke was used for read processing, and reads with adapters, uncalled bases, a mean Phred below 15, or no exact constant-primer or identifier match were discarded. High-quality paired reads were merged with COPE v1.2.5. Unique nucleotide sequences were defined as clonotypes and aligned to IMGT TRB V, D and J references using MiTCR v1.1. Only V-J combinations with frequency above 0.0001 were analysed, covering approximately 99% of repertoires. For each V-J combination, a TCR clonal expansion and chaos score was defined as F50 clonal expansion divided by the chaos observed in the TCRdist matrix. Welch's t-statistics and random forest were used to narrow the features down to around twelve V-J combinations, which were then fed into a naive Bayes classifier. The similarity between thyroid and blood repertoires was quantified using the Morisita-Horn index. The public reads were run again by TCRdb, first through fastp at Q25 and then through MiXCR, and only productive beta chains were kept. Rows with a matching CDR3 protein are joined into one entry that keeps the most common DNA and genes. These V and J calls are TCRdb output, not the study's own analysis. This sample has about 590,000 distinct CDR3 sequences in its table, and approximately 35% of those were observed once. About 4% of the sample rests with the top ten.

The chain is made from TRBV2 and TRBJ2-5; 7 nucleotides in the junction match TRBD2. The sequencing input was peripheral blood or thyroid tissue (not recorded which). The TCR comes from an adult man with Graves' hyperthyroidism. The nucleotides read TGTGCCAGCAGTGAACATAGGGAGGGAGAGACTCAGTACTTC. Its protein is CASSEHREGETQYF.